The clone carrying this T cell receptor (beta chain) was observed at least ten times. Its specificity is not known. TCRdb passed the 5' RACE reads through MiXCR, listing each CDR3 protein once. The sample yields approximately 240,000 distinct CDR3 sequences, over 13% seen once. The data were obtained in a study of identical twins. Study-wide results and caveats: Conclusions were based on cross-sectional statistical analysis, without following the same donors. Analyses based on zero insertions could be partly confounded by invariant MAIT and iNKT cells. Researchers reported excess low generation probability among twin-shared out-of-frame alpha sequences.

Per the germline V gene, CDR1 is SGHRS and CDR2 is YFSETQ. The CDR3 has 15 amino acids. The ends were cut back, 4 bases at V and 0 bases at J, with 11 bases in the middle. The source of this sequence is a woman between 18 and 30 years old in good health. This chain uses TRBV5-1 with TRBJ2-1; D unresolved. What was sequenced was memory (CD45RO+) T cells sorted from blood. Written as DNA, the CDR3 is TGCGCCAGCAGCACAGCGACCAGCTCCTACAATGAGCAGTTCTTC. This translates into CASSTATSSYNEQFF.